Each of the 4 T cell receptor beta chains below was sequenced from the same sample in a study of response to subunit inactivated influenza vaccine. In TCRdb, the RT-PCR reads were re-called with MiXCR into one record per CDR3 protein. The repertoire holds over 450,000 distinct CDR3 sequences, with 10% to 15% as singletons. The sample was PBMCs from blood, taken roughly 6 weeks after vaccination. The receptors shown here come from a man over 45 who received an inactivated influenza vaccine.

This clonotype was detected ten times or more. The CDR3 here is CASSLGGAQDEQYF. As DNA, the CDR3 is TGTGCCAGCAGTTTAGGGGGGGCGCAAGACGAGCAGTACTTC. V gene TRBV12-3 or TRBV12-4 combines with J gene TRBJ2-7; perhaps D is TRBD1 or TRBD2 (6 bases each). CDR3 length: 14 amino acids. V lost 1 base and J 5 bases, leaving 12 bases between the germline ends.

This clonotype appeared many times. The chain combines TRBV25-1 with TRBJ2-1; 8 bases line up with TRBD1. CDR3 length: 14 residues. Trimming at V came to 4 bases and at J to 7 bases, leaving 6 bases not matched to a gene. Germline CDR1 MGHDK, CDR2 SYGVNS. The CDR3 spells CASSGQGARNEQFF. CDR3 bases: TGTGCCAGCAGTGGCCAGGGGGCTCGGAATGAGCAGTTCTTC.

This clonotype was detected a few times. CDR3 protein: CAISEGTSNYEQYF. The CDR3 bases are TGTGCCATCAGTGAAGGGACTAGCAATTACGAGCAGTACTTC. The chain is built from TRBV10-3 and TRBJ2-7; TRBD2 aligns across 9 bases. This CDR3 has 14 amino acids. The J segment lost 4 bases and the V segment lost 3 bases, leaving 4 bases of the junction unmatched. The germline gives CDR1 ENHRY, CDR2 SYGVKD.

The sample holds many counts of this clonotype. The chain combines TRBV5-1 with TRBJ2-3; the match to TRBD1 covers 8 bases. V lost 4 bases, J lost 3 bases, and 10 bases stayed unmatched. CDR1 is SGHRS, CDR2 YFSETQ, per germline. The CDR3 covers 16 residues. The CDR3 sequence is CASSKSTGGLTDTQYF. The CDR3 region has the DNA TGCGCCAGCAGCAAAAGCACAGGGGGTCTGACAGATACGCAGTATTTT.